A single T cell receptor (beta chain) is shown here with its context. Method: immunoSEQ multiplex PCR; TCRdb's copy keeps in-frame clones and lacks some. This sample has 60,000 to 95,000 clones; roughly nine tenths occur once, and the top ten carry 16%. Germline loops: CDR1 SGHTS, CDR2 YDEGEE. This CDR3 has 12 amino acids. Deletions cut 4 bases from V and 5 bases from J, with 10 bases between. This sample was taken from a study of blood T cell repertoires in COVID-19. Turning to the study itself: The origin of the acute and convalescent COVID-19 samples was the United States, Italy and Spain.

The gene calls are TRBV5-8 and TRBJ2-7, with D perhaps matching TRBD1 (5 bases). The source of this sequence is a woman of 80 years or more with active or convalescent COVID-19. Specimen: peripheral blood. The CDR3 protein is CASSRTGNEQYF. DNA for the CDR3: TGTGCCAGCAGCCGAACAGGTAACGAGCAGTACTTC.